This T cell receptor (beta chain) was recovered during a study of T cell repertoires in cytomegalovirus infection. Overall study context: Both CMV infection and a matching HLA type were indicated by public TCR beta signatures. Whole-study results and caveats: Within the response measured ex vivo, HLA-C-restricted CMV-specific TCR beta clonotypes were dominant.

This clonotype was observed many times. What it binds is not known. Trimming removed 5 bases from V and 7 bases from J; junction bases left unmatched: 10. The V gene's germline CDR1 is SGHTA and CDR2 FQGNSA. The CDR3 is 15 amino acids. MiXCR, run by TCRdb on the reads, gives a single entry per CDR3 protein. Seen here are 100,000 or so distinct CDR3 sequences, more than 15% observed once, and the top ten hold 8%. The receptor was isolated from a human donor in good health (CMV status not recorded). Some clones in this sample may be carry-over from other donors' samples. Specimen: PBMCs. The chain has TRBV7-2 and TRBJ2-7; 11 bases agree with TRBD2. The CDR3 DNA reads TGTGCCAGCAGCACTTCTAGCGGGGGGACTCGTGAGCAGTACTTC. This encodes CASSTSSGGTREQYF.